A single sample gave rise to the 32 T cell receptor beta chains below, sequenced in a study of Ad26.COV2.S vaccination and SARS-CoV-2 variants. Treatment defined: around 19 received Ad26.COV2.S at low or high dose, single or two shots; 5 received placebo; per-sample allocation not given. Sampling happened 63 days after the first vaccine or placebo injection. Only in-frame clones appear in the TCRdb table, and some are missing; sequencing was by immunoSEQ multiplex PCR. The data show about 380,000 clones, approximately 83% seen once. The specimen comprised peripheral blood, sampled in a trial of Ad26.COV2.S vaccine versus placebo. The receptors originated from a person aged 18-60 years who received the Ad26.COV2.S COVID-19 vaccine or a placebo.

A few counts support this clone. The chain carries TRBV2 and TRBJ1-6; perhaps TRBD1 as D (5 bases). V was trimmed by 5 bases and J by 2 bases, leaving 13 bases between them. This CDR3 contains 16 residues. The V gene's germline CDR1 is SNHLY and CDR2 FYNNEI. The CDR3 nucleotides are TGTGCCAGCAGTACCCTCGGGGGGACCTATAATTCACCCCTCCACTTT. Amino acids: CASSTLGGTYNSPLHF.

The chain is built from TRBV15 and TRBJ1-4; D is uncertain. V lost 7 bases and J lost 3, with 3 bases in between. The CDR3 has 11 residues. Per germline, CDR1 LNHNV and CDR2 YYDKDF (reference sequence). Here the CDR3 reads CATMPNEKLFF. The CDR3 DNA reads TGTGCCACCATGCCTAATGAAAAACTGTTTTTT.

This chain uses TRBV7-9 with TRBJ2-1; 7 bases fit TRBD2. V shed 2 bases, J shed 0 bases, and the junction held 4 bases outside the gene matches. The CDR3 spans 16 residues. Germline V gene sequence: CDR1 SEHNR, CDR2 FQNEAQ (reference sequence). The CDR3 loop is CASSLRRGSSYNEQFF. The CDR3 DNA reads TGTGCCAGCAGCTTAAGGCGGGGGAGCTCCTACAATGAGCAGTTCTTC.

This clone was detected a few times. The gene calls are TRBV19 and TRBJ2-2, with TRBD2 identical over 11 bases. The CDR3 contains 15 residues. V was clipped by 7 bases and J by 3 bases; unmatched bases: 4. Germline V gives CDR1 LNHDA, CDR2 SQIVND (reference sequence). The CDR3 region has the DNA TGTGCCAGTAACTGGGGACTAGCGGACACCGGGGAGCTGTTTTTT. It codes for CASNWGLADTGELFF.

The V call is TRBV28, the J call TRBJ1-5; 7 bases line up with TRBD1. Germline values: CDR1 MDHEN, CDR2 SYDVKM. V was clipped by 3 bases and J by 5 bases; unmatched bases: 4. The CDR3 is made up of 14 amino acids. The CDR3 sequence is CASSLLTGDQPQHF. The CDR3, as DNA: TGTGCCAGCAGTTTGTTAACAGGGGATCAGCCCCAGCATTTT.

The rearrangement joins TRBV19 to TRBJ1-5, with TRBD1 as a possible D gene (5 bases). The V gene lost 8 bases and the J gene lost 7 bases, with 18 bases spanning the gap. CDR3 length: 14 residues. CDR1 and CDR2 from the germline V gene are LNHDA and SQIVND (reference sequence). CDR3 loop: CASQAGTGWQPQHF. The CDR3 bases are TGTGCCAGTCAGGCAGGGACGGGGTGGCAGCCCCAGCATTTT. The full variable domain, its missing parts supplied by reference TRBV19 and TRBJ1-5, is DGGITQSPKYLFRKEGQNVTLSCEQNLNHDAMYWYRQDPGQGLRLIYYSQIVNDFQKGDIAEGYSVSREKKESFPLTVTSAQKNPTAFYLCASQAGTGWQPQHFGDGTRLSIL.

This chain uses TRBV19 with TRBJ2-1, with D unclear. The CDR3 contains 12 residues. V shed 3 bases and J shed 5 bases, with 5 bases lying between them. CDR1 and CDR2 (germline): LNHDA, SQIVND (reference sequence). The CDR3 here is CASSIYNNEQFF. The CDR3 DNA reads as TGTGCCAGTAGTATCTATAACAATGAGCAGTTCTTC.

This clone has more than one count but fewer than ten. Written as DNA, the CDR3 is TGCGCCAGCAGCCCCGGGGGAAGCTCCTATAATTCACCCCTCCACTTT. Residues: CASSPGGSSYNSPLHF. The chain is built from TRBV5-1 and TRBJ1-6; D possibly corresponds to TRBD1 (5 bases). Trimming removed 4 bases from V and 0 bases from J, with 11 bases in between. The CDR3 has 16 residues. The germline CDR1 and CDR2 sequences are SGHRS and YFSETQ.

The gene calls are TRBV6-6 and TRBJ1-2, with D possibly matching TRBD1 (6 bases). Trimming removed 0 bases at V and 6 bases at J, with 17 bases between. The germline V gene encodes CDR1 MNHNY and CDR2 SVGAGI (reference sequence). This CDR3 comprises 16 residues. The CDR3 nucleotides read TGTGCCAGCAGTTACTCGATAGCAGGGGAGGCTAATGGCTACACCTTC. Its protein is CASSYSIAGEANGYTF.

The chain recombines TRBV6-5 with TRBJ1-2, with D possibly TRBD1 on 5 matching bases. The CDR3 contains 15 residues. V was shortened by 6 bases and J by 3 bases, with 17 bases between the two germline ends. The germline CDR1 and CDR2 sequences are MNHEY and SVGAGI. CDR3 in DNA: TGTGCCAGCAGGCGCAGGGATCAGGCCGACTATGGCTACACCTTC. Its translation is CASRRRDQADYGYTF.

CDR3 residues: CASSFDPYRNEQFF. As DNA, the CDR3 is TGCGCCAGCAGCTTTGATCCCTACCGCAATGAGCAGTTCTTC. This sequence joins TRBV5-1 and TRBJ2-1; no firm D call. V lost 2 bases and J lost 6, with 12 bases in between. Germline V gene sequence: CDR1 SGHRS, CDR2 YFSETQ. CDR3 length: 14 residues.

The gene calls are TRBV6-8 and TRBJ2-4; D not certain. This CDR3 has 15 amino acids. Germline V CDR1 and CDR2: MNHGY, SAAAGT. V was trimmed by 6 bases and J by 0 bases, leaving 12 bases between them. CDR3 nucleotide sequence: TGTGCCAGCAGGGCCCTTAGCTTAGCCAAAAACATTCAGTACTTC. The encoded protein is CASRALSLAKNIQYF.

The CDR3 here is CASSHGTSGINYNEQFF. The CDR3 coding sequence is TGTGCCAGCAGCCATGGGACTAGCGGGATCAACTACAATGAGCAGTTCTTC. The V call is TRBV3-1 (or the pseudogene TRBV3-2), the J call TRBJ2-1, with TRBD2 matching over 13 bases. V lost 3 bases, J lost 3 bases, and 5 bases stayed unmatched. The germline V gene encodes CDR1 LGHDT and CDR2 YNNKEL (reference sequence). This CDR3 comprises 17 residues.

The chain uses TRBV4-1 and TRBJ2-7; the D gene is possibly TRBD1 (6 bases). CDR3 length equals 15 residues. CDR1 and CDR2 from the germline V gene are MGHRA and YSYEKL. V was shortened by 4 bases and J by 5 bases, with 18 bases between the two germline ends. The CDR3 reads CASSLAGGQGDEQYF. CDR3 sequence (DNA): TGCGCCAGCAGCCTAGCTGGGGGACAAGGCGACGAGCAGTACTTC.

The DNA for the CDR3 is TGTGCCAGCAGCTTGGGCTTCGGGGGGGCCTCCTACGAGCAGTACTTC. Its protein is CASSLGFGGASYEQYF. The chain recombines TRBV7-2 with TRBJ2-7; 8 nucleotides align to TRBD2. Germline V lookup: CDR1 SGHTA, CDR2 FQGNSA. Trimming at V came to 3 bases and at J to 0 bases, leaving 7 bases not matched to a gene. CDR3 length: 16 residues. Filled out from reference TRBV7-2 and TRBJ2-7, the complete variable domain reads GAGVSQSPSNKVTEKGKDVELRCDPISGHTALYWYRQSLGQGLEFLIYFQGNSAPDKSGLPSDRFSAERTGGSVSTLTIQRTQQEDSAVYLCASSLGFGGASYEQYFGPGTRLTVT.

This clone has only a few counts. V and J are TRBV11-3 and TRBJ2-2, with 9 bases fitting TRBD1. The V gene end was trimmed by 7 bases and the J gene end by 5 bases; junction bases not matched to a gene: 8. CDR3 length: 15 amino acids. Germline loops: CDR1 SGHNT, CDR2 YENEEA. CDR3 nucleotides: TGTGCCAGCACCCGGGACAGGGCGGAGACCGGGGAGCTGTTTTTT. Protein: CASTRDRAETGELFF.

This clone came up a few times. The rearrangement uses TRBV19 and TRBJ1-3; D possibly corresponds to TRBD1 (5 bases). The CDR3 extends over 15 amino acids. Germline CDR1 is LNHDA and CDR2 is SQIVND (reference sequence). V was cut by 5 bases and J by 8 bases, with 19 bases left in between. The CDR3 nucleotides read TGTGCCAGTAGTTTAACAGGTTCTCCCCTCCACACCATATATTTT. Its protein product is CASSLTGSPLHTIYF. Full variable domain (remainder filled in from reference TRBV19 and TRBJ1-3): DGGITQSPKYLFRKEGQNVTLSCEQNLNHDAMYWYRQDPGQGLRLIYYSQIVNDFQKGDIAEGYSVSREKKESFPLTVTSAQKNPTAFYLCASSLTGSPLHTIYFGEGSWLTVV.

J is TRBJ2-3 and V is TRBV6-2 or TRBV6-3; D may be TRBD1 or TRBD2 (7 bases each). The CDR3 extends over 12 amino acids. Trimming pared 6 bases from V and 5 bases from J, leaving 9 bases between. The germline CDR1 and CDR2 sequences are MNHEY and SVGEGT. In DNA, the CDR3 is TGTGCCAGCAGCAGGGGGGGAGATACGCAGTATTTT. Translating gives CASSRGGDTQYF.

This clone was observed a single time. The chain employs TRBV5-6 and TRBJ1-2; D not resolved. V lost 2 bases and J 8 bases, leaving 16 bases between the germline ends. In germline, CDR1 is SGHDT, CDR2 YYEEEE. The length of the CDR3 is 14 residues. The chain's CDR3 is CASSFVRMAAGYTF. As DNA, the CDR3 is TGTGCCAGCAGCTTCGTGAGGATGGCGGCCGGCTACACCTTC. Full variable domain (remainder filled in from reference TRBV5-6 and TRBJ1-2): DAGVTQSPTHLIKTRGQQVTLRCSPKSGHDTVSWYQQALGQGPQFIFQYYEEEERQRGNFPDRFSGHQFPNYSSELNVNALLLGDSALYLCASSFVRMAAGYTFGSGTRLTVV.

V gene TRBV4-3 combines with J gene TRBJ1-3; D unclear. The CDR3 contains 18 residues. With 0 bases removed from V and 2 bases from J, the gap between germline ends came to 17 bases. CDR1 and CDR2 from the germline V gene are LGHNA and YSLEER. CDR3 coding DNA: TGCGCCAGCAGCCAAGATTTAGGCCGCCCGCGCACTGGAAACACCATATATTTT. Protein: CASSQDLGRPRTGNTIYF.

Here the CDR3 DNA reads TGTGCCAGCAGCGTAGCCGGGAACGCCTTAGGTGAGCAGTTCTTC. It specifies CASSVAGNALGEQFF. The chain joins TRBV9 to TRBJ2-1, with D perhaps TRBD2 (5 bases). The germline gives CDR1 SGDLS, CDR2 YYNGEE. The CDR3 spans 15 residues. Between the trimmed V and J ends, which lost 0 bases and 9 bases, there was a span of 16 bases.

CDR3 DNA sequence: TGTGCCAGCAGCTTGCCGCAGGGGGGGACTGAAGCTTTCTTT. Protein sequence: CASSLPQGGTEAFF. V and J are TRBV11-1 and TRBJ1-1; 7 nucleotides agree with TRBD1. J was trimmed by 5 bases and V by 3 bases; bases with no gene match: 6. The CDR3 sequence is 14 residues long. Germline values: CDR1 SGHAT, CDR2 FQDESV (reference sequence).

In this sample, this clone turned up a few times. The CDR3 sequence: CASSLWTSGRVNEQFF. The CDR3 DNA reads as TGTGCCAGCAGCTTGTGGACTAGCGGGAGGGTAAATGAGCAGTTCTTC. The chain recombines TRBV7-9 with TRBJ2-1; 15 bases agree with TRBD2. The CDR3 length is 16 residues. In germline, CDR1 is SEHNR, CDR2 FQNEAQ (reference sequence). The ends lost 3 bases at V and 7 bases at J; junction bases unmatched: 4.

The V and J genes are TRBV18 and TRBJ2-7, with a tentative D call TRBD1 (6 bases). The germline V gene encodes CDR1 KGHSH and CDR2 LQKENI. CDR3 length equals 14 residues. V lost 5 bases and J 5 bases, leaving 16 bases between the germline ends. DNA for the CDR3: TGTGCCAGCTCAGCCTCACAGGGAAGGAACGAGCAGTACTTC. It encodes CASSASQGRNEQYF.

Turning to this clone: Other DNA sequences in the same sample also yield this CDR3. The chain combines TRBV5-1 with TRBJ1-1; 8 bases are shared with TRBD1. Germline assignment: CDR1 SGHRS and CDR2 YFSETQ. J gave up 3 bases and V 0 bases, and 1 base lay outside the gene matches. The CDR3 has 14 residues. This CDR3 reads CASSLGQGYTEAFF. CDR3 nucleotide sequence: TGCGCCAGCAGCTTGGGACAGGGGTACACTGAAGCTTTCTTT. The entire variable domain, with the rest obtained from reference TRBV5-1 and TRBJ1-1, is as follows: KAGVTQTPRYLIKTRGQQVTLSCSPISGHRSVSWYQQTPGQGLQFLFEYFSETQRNKGNFPGRFSGRQFSNSRSEMNVSTLELGDSALYLCASSLGQGYTEAFFGQGTRLTVV.

As to this clone: Sequence at one end of the junction differs from germline and may be a read error. V usage is TRBV7-9 and J usage is TRBJ2-7, with TRBD1 matching 11 bases. The CDR3 consists of 13 residues. Germline loops: CDR1 SEHNR, CDR2 FQNEAQ (reference sequence). The CDR3 loop is CASSLEQRDRGNF. The CDR3 bases are TGTGCCAGCAGCTTGGAGCAGAGGGACAGGGGGAACTTC.

The CDR3 sequence is CASSTGDHVLTNEKLFF. CDR3 nucleotides: TGTGCCAGCAGCACAGGGGACCATGTTTTAACTAATGAAAAACTGTTTTTT. The V and J genes are TRBV7-9 and TRBJ1-4, with 7 bases aligning to TRBD1. The CDR3 loop spans 17 amino acids. Unmatched junction bases numbered 10, after V lost 5 bases and J lost 1 base. CDR1 is SEHNR, CDR2 FQNEAQ, per germline (reference sequence).

This chain connects TRBV30 to TRBJ1-1, with D possibly matching TRBD1 (6 bases). The V gene's germline CDR1 is GTSNPN and CDR2 SVGIG (reference sequence). This CDR3 is built from 15 residues. V lost 3 bases and J lost 0, with 14 bases in between. CDR3 amino acids: CAWRADRTLNTEAFF. The CDR3 nucleotides are TGTGCCTGGAGGGCCGACAGGACCTTGAACACTGAAGCTTTCTTT.

This chain connects TRBV3-1 (or the pseudogene TRBV3-2) to TRBJ1-2, with TRBD1 as a possible D gene (6 bases). Trimming removed 7 bases from V and 4 bases from J, with 13 bases in between. The CDR3 runs 13 residues. Germline V gene data show CDR1 as LGHDT and CDR2 as YNNKEL (reference sequence). This chain's CDR3 is CASTPGQSYGYTF. The CDR3 DNA sequence: TGTGCCAGCACCCCGGGACAATCCTATGGCTACACCTTC.

This chain joins TRBV27 and TRBJ1-4; TRBD1 aligns across 8 bases. Germline CDR1 and CDR2: MNHEY and SMNVEV (reference sequence). This CDR3 region has 12 residues. The junction had 7 bases not matched to a gene; V was cut back by 5 bases and J by 14 bases. The CDR3 is CASSNRQGSLFF. In DNA form, the CDR3 reads TGTGCCAGCAGTAACAGACAGGGGAGTCTGTTTTTT.

The chain has TRBV5-1 and TRBJ2-7; perhaps TRBD1 as D (5 bases). Trimming shortened V by 0 bases and J by 0 bases, and 10 bases separated the two germline ends. This CDR3 region has 15 residues. Germline V gene data show CDR1 as SGHRS and CDR2 as YFSETQ. The CDR3 loop is CASSLAGPSSYEQYF. CDR3 coding DNA: TGCGCCAGCAGCTTGGCAGGGCCGAGCTCCTACGAGCAGTACTTC.

This clone occurred once. The chain uses TRBV9 and TRBJ1-1; D might be TRBD1 (6 bases). Germline-derived CDR1 and CDR2 are SGDLS and YYNGEE. V was pared by 4 bases and J by 4 bases, with 17 bases between. The CDR3 contains 15 residues. The DNA of the CDR3 is TGTGCCAGCAGCACGGACCCGGGGGGGCGCACTGAAGCTTTCTTT. Translation gives CASSTDPGGRTEAFF.